This record concerns one T cell receptor beta chain sequence. Its antigen specificity is not known. No quality values exist for individual bases; no much larger clone is one base distant. TCRbeta CDR3 regions were amplified from genomic DNA by means of the immunoSEQ Assay, a bias-controlled multiplex PCR. On the authors' methods: Nucleated cell counts per sample were estimated from amplification of reference gene primers within the assay. Sequence reads were collapsed and filtered to measure the absolute abundance of every unique TCRbeta CDR3 rearrangement. For each sample, productive Simpson clonality was calculated by taking the square root of Simpson's diversity index across productive rearrangements. Not all clones reach the TCRdb copy of this immuneACCESS table, which keeps in-frame sequences only. Checked studies attribute under half of the gap to unresolved V genes and leave the rest unexplained. V and J calls and clone size follow that table, whereas D and trimming were derived from the DNA. Recorded for this sample are more than 95,000 clones; 80% to 85% of them occurred a single time. The ten most abundant clones make up around two fifths of the sample.

The germline V gene (reference sequence) gives CDR1 as LNHDA and CDR2 as SQIVND. V and J lose 4 bases and 5 bases, and a span of 12 bases separates them. The CDR3 sequence holds 13 residues, the cysteine and phenylalanine included. Kept here is only the CDR3 DNA, which spans 39 bases and is read in frame from base 1. This specimen comes from a study of blood T cell repertoires in COVID-19 (dated by TCRdb to about 2020). A note on the overall study: The collaborator samples originated in the United States, Italy and Spain and spanned the acute and convalescent phases of COVID-19. The material from the prospective study consisted of cDNA or gDNA derived from T cells, B-cell-depleted T cells, or PBMCs. Subjects who had been exposed to COVID-19, were actively infected with it, or had recovered from it provided the deeply sampled blood TCRbeta repertoires that made up the dataset. A freely available public database, intended as a resource for researchers studying the immune response to SARS-CoV-2, is where the repertoires were released. Samples came from the ongoing ImmuneRACE study (first 160 participants) plus 1,254 subjects from 6 global collaborators. Nearly every sample came with metadata listing a de-identified subject ID, COVID-19 status, age in years and sex. HLA class I and class II types, where available, came from metadata supplied by the sample provider rather than from assay-based typing.

On the study overall, not on this receptor specifically: How much clinical and demographic metadata was included differed by source and by participant, and the metadata was provided uncurated.

Whole blood was collected in K2EDTA tubes by collaborating institutions according to the institutions' own protocols. For TCRbeta analysis, collaborators shipped samples as frozen whole blood, isolated PBMCs, or DNA extracted from either of those sample types. This TCR was sampled from a man aged 80 or over with acute or convalescent COVID-19. The sequenced material came from peripheral blood. The V and J genes are TRBV19 and TRBJ2-7, with the D gene not confidently named. The encoded CDR3 is CASSNLVTDEQYF. The sequence in DNA is TGTGCCAGTAGTAATTTGGTGACTGACGAGCAGTACTTC.